This T cell receptor beta chain was sequenced during a study of blood T cell repertoires in COVID-19. Study background: Samples representing acute and convalescent COVID-19 were sourced from the United States, Italy and Spain. T cells, B-cell-depleted T cells, or PBMCs provided the cDNA or gDNA that served as material.

Study processing details: From reference gene primer amplification, estimates of nucleated cell counts were derived. Here immunoSEQ multiplex PCR was the method, and the copy in TCRdb shows in-frame clones only, minus some. D and trimming were read from the DNA, whereas the V and J calls and clone size are those reported in that table. This sample has around 150,000 clones, with about four fifths found just once. In its sample, this clone was seen a few times. The germline gives CDR1 KGHSH, CDR2 LQKENI. Unmatched junction bases numbered 5, after V lost 3 bases and J lost 5 bases. The CDR3 length is 15 residues.

V and J are TRBV18 and TRBJ1-1; TRBD1 aligns across 11 bases. The TCR originated in a woman older than 75 with acute or convalescent COVID-19. Sequencing was carried out using peripheral blood. The CDR3 DNA sequence: TGTGCCAGCTCACCGTGGGACAGGGGGAAAACTGAAGCTTTCTTT. Protein: CASSPWDRGKTEAFF.